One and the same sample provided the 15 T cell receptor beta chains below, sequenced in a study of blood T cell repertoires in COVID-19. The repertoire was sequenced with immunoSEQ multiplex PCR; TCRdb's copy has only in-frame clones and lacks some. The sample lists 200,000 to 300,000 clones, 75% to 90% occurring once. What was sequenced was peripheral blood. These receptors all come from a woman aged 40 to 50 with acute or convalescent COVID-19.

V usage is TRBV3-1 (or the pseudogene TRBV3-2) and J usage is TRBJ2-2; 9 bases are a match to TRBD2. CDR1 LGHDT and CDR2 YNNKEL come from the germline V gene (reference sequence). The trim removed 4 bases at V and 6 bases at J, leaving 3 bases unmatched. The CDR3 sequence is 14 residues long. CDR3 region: CASSLGTSSGELFF. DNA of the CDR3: TGTGCCAGCAGCCTCGGGACTAGCTCCGGGGAGCTGTTTTTT.

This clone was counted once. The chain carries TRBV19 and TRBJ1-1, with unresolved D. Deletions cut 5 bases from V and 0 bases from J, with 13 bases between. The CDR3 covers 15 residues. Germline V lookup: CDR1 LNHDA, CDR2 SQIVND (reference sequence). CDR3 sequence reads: CASSEGASMNTEAFF. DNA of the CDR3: TGTGCCAGTAGTGAGGGCGCCAGTATGAACACTGAAGCTTTCTTT.

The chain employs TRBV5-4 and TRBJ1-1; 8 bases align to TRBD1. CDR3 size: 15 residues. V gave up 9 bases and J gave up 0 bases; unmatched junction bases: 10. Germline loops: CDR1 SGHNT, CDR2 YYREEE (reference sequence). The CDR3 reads CATGQGGGMNTEAFF. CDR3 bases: TGTGCCACCGGACAGGGCGGCGGGATGAACACTGAAGCTTTCTTT.

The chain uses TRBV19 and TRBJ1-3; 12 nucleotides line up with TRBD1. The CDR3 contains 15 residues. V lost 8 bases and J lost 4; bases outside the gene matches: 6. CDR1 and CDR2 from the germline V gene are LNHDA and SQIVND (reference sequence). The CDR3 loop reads CASGGQGAFGNTIYF. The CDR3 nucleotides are TGTGCCAGTGGGGGACAGGGGGCGTTCGGAAACACCATATATTTT.

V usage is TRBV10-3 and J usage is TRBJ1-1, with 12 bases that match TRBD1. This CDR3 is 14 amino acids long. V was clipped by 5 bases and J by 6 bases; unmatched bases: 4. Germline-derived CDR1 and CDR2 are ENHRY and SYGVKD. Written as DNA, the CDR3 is TGTGCCATCAGTAAGGGACAGGGGGCGTCTGAAGCTTTCTTT. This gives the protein CAISKGQGASEAFF.

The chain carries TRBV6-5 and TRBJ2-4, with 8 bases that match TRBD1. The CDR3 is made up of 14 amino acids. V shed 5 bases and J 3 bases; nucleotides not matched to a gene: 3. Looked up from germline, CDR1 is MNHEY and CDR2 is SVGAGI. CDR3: CASSKQGGKNIQYF. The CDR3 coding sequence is TGTGCCAGCAGTAAACAGGGGGGCAAAAACATTCAGTACTTC.

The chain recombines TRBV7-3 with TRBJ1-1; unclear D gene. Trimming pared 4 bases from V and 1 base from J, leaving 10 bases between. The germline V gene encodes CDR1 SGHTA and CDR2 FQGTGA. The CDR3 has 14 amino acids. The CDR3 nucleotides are TGTGCCAGCAGCTCAAATGCGGGGAACACTGAAGCTTTCTTT. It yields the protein CASSSNAGNTEAFF.

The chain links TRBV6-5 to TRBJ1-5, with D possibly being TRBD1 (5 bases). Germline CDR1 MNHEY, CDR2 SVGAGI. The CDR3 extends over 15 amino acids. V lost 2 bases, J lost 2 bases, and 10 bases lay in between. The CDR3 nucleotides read TGTGCCAGCAGTTACCTGGGAGGGGGCAATCAGCCCCAGCATTTT. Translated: CASSYLGGGNQPQHF.

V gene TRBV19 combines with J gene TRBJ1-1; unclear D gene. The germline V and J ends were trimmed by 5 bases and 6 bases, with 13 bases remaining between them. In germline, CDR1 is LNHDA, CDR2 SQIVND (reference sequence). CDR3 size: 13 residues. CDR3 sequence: CASSVNQIPEAFF. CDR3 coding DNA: TGTGCCAGTAGTGTGAACCAGATCCCTGAAGCTTTCTTT.

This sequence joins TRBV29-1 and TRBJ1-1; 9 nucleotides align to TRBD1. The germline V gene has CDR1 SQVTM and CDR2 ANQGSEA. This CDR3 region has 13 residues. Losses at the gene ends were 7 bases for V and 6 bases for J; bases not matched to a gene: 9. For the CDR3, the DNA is TGCAGCGGATTACAGGGGGCGTCGGCTGAAGCTTTCTTT. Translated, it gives CSGLQGASAEAFF.

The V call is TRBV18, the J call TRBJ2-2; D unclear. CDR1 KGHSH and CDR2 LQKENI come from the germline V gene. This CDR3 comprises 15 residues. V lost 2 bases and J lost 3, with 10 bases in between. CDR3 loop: CASSPVGRDTGELFF. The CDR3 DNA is TGTGCCAGCTCACCAGTTGGGCGAGACACCGGGGAGCTGTTTTTT.

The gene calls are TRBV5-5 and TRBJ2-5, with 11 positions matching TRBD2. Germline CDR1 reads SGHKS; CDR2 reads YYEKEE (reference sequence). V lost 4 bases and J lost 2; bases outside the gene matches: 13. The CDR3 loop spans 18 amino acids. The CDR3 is CASSRSLLLAGAQETQYF. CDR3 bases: TGTGCCAGCAGCCGATCCCTACTACTAGCGGGGGCACAAGAGACCCAGTACTTC.

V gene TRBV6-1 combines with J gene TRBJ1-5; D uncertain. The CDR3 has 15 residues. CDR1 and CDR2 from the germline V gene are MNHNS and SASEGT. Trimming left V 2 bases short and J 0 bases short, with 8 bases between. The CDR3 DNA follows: TGTGCCAGCAGTGAATTCAGAAATAGCAATCAGCCCCAGCATTTT. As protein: CASSEFRNSNQPQHF.

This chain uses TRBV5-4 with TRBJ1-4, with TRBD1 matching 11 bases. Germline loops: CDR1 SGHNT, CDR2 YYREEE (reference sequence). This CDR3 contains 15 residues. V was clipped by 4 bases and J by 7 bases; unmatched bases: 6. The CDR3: CASSPRTGGSEKLFF. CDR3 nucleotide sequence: TGTGCCAGCAGCCCCCGGACAGGGGGCTCTGAAAAACTGTTTTTT.

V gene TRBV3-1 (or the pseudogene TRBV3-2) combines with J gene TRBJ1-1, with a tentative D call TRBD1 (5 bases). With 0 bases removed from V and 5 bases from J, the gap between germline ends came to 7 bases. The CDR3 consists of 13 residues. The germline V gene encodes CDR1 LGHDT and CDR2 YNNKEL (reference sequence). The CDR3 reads CASSQDGGTEAFF. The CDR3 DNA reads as TGTGCCAGCAGCCAAGACGGGGGGACTGAAGCTTTCTTT.